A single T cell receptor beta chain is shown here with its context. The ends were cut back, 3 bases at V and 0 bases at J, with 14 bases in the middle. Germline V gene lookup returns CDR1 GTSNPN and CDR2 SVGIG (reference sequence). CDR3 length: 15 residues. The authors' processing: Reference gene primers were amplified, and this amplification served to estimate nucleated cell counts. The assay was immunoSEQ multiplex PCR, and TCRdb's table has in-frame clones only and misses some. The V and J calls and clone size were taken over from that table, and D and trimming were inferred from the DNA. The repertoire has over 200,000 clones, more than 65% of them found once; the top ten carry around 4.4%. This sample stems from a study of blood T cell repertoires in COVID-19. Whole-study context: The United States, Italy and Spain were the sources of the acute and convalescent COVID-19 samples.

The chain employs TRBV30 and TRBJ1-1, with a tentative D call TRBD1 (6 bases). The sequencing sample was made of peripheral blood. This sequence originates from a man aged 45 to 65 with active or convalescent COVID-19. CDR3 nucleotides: TGTGCCTGGAGCACAGGGATCCCGATGAACACTGAAGCTTTCTTT. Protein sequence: CAWSTGIPMNTEAFF.